Only one count was recorded for the clone carrying this T cell receptor (beta chain). Some clones are missing from TCRdb's copy, which holds only in-frame ones; the method was immunoSEQ multiplex PCR. Among about 180,000 clones listed, roughly 81% were seen once. These data belong to a study of blood T cell repertoires in COVID-19. CDR1 and CDR2 (germline): SGHDT, YYEEEE. The CDR3 extends over 16 amino acids. J lost 2 bases, V lost 4 bases, and 8 bases had no gene match. This receptor was identified in a woman at least 80 years old with COVID-19, enrolled during active disease. The rearrangement joins TRBV5-6 to TRBJ2-3, with 9 bases identical to TRBD1. The sequencing input was peripheral blood. The CDR3 DNA follows: TGTGCCAGCAGCGGGATGACAGGGGGACTCACAGATACGCAGTATTTT. Its protein product is CASSGMTGGLTDTQYF.